This is a list of T cell receptor beta chains from one sample in a study of blood T cell repertoires in COVID-19. Repertoires were generated with immunoSEQ multiplex PCR, while TCRdb's copy carries only in-frame clones and drops some. The sample shows some 190,000 clones, over 75% of them seen only once. Sequenced: PBMCs or T cells enriched from blood (not recorded which). Receptor source: a young man with acute COVID-19. Both conserved end residues are part of each CDR3. Each record gives: D gene, J gene, clone size, V gene, CDR3 DNA, CDR3 protein. The D gene is left open where the match is weak. Rows may omit the clone size; those that give it use once, few, many or a size class.

>NA|TRBJ1-6|NA|TRBV30
TGTGCCTGGAGCGACCGGGACACTTCACCCCTCCACTTT
CAWSDRDTSPLHF
>TRBD2|TRBJ2-3|NA|TRBV9
TGTGCCAGCAGCGTAGAAAGGCGGGGGGGCACAGATACGCAGTATTTT
CASSVERRGGTDTQYF
>TRBD1|TRBJ2-3|NA|TRBV5-1
TGCGCCAGCAGCTTGACAGGGGCGAAAGATACGCAGTATTTT
CASSLTGAKDTQYF
>TRBD1|TRBJ1-6|NA|TRBV5-6
TGTGCCAGCAGCTTCCCCGGGACAGGGGGCTCTATTAATTCACCCCTCCACTTT
CASSFPGTGGSINSPLHF
>TRBD1|TRBJ1-2|NA|TRBV4-2
TGTGCCAGCAGCCGACAGGGGGGGGGCTATGGCTACACCTTC
CASSRQGGGYGYTF
>TRBD1|TRBJ1-6|NA|TRBV4-1
TGCGCCAGCAGCCACGGGGGACAGGGGAACAATTCACCCCTCCACTTT
CASSHGGQGNNSPLHF
>TRBD1|TRBJ2-7|NA|TRBV10-3
TGTGCCATCAGAGCTACTACCGGGACAGGGGGATACGAGCAGTACTTC
CAIRATTGTGGYEQYF
>TRBD2|TRBJ2-1|NA|TRBV9
TGTGCCAGCAGCGGGGCGGCTAGCGGGGGCAGTGAGCAGTTCTTC
CASSGAASGGSEQFF
>NA|TRBJ1-2|NA|TRBV19
TGTGCCAGTAGTTCCGGGGTTTCCGGGACTAACTATGGCTACACCTTC
CASSSGVSGTNYGYTF
>NA|TRBJ2-3|NA|TRBV19
TGTGCCAGTAGTGTATCCTACACAGATACGCAGTATTTT
CASSVSYTDTQYF
>TRBD1|TRBJ2-2|few|TRBV11-3
TGTGCCAGCAGCTTGACAGGGGGCAACACCGGGGAGCTGTTTTTT
CASSLTGGNTGELFF
>NA|TRBJ2-7|NA|TRBV6-5
NA
CASSSSGGGTYEQYF
>NA|TRBJ1-6|NA|TRBV12-5
TGTGCTAGTTCCCTCGGGTCCTATAATTCACCCCTCCACTTT
CASSLGSYNSPLHF
>NA|TRBJ1-6|NA|TRBV12-3/TRBV12-4
TGTGCCAGCAGTTTGAGTAATTCACCCCTCCACTTT
CASSLSNSPLHF
>NA|TRBJ2-7|NA|TRBV5-1
TGCGCCAGCAGCCGGACTGAGAGCTCCTACGAGCAGTACTTC
CASSRTESSYEQYF
>NA|TRBJ2-5|NA|TRBV2
TGTGCCAGCAGTGAACAGAAAGAGACCCAGTACTTC
CASSEQKETQYF
>TRBD2|TRBJ2-2|NA|TRBV5-5
TGTGCCAGCAGCTTGGTGGGACTAGCAATTCCCGGGGAGCTGTTTTTT
CASSLVGLAIPGELFF
>NA|TRBJ1-5|NA|TRBV6-1
TGTGCCAGCAGTGAAGGCCCCTCAGGGTATAGCAATCAGCCCCAGCATTTT
CASSEGPSGYSNQPQHF
>TRBD1|TRBJ2-2|NA|TRBV10-1
TGCGCCAGCAGTGGACAGGGGGCCACCGGGGAGCTGTTTTTT
CASSGQGATGELFF
>NA|TRBJ2-7|NA|TRBV14
TGTGCCAGCAGCCCCCGATCGCGGGGCCACTCCTACGAGCAGTACTTC
CASSPRSRGHSYEQYF
>NA|TRBJ2-5|NA|TRBV6-5
TGTGCCAGCAGTTACCAGTCAGGGTTTGAGACCCAGTACTTC
CASSYQSGFETQYF
>TRBD1|TRBJ1-1|NA|TRBV5-1
TGCGCCAGCAGCTTTGGGACAGTGTGGAACACTGAAGCTTTCTTT
CASSFGTVWNTEAFF
>TRBD1|TRBJ2-4|NA|TRBV19
TGTGCCAGTAGTATAAGGGGGACAGGTCAAAAAAACATTCAGTACTTC
CASSIRGTGQKNIQYF
>NA|TRBJ1-5|NA|TRBV6-5
TGTGCCAGCAGTTACGAGGGGGTGGATCAGCCCCAGCATTTT
CASSYEGVDQPQHF
>TRBD2|TRBJ2-3|NA|TRBV2
TGTGCCGGAAAAGCGGGGGCTTCCACAGATACGCAGTATTTT
CAGKAGASTDTQYF
>NA|TRBJ2-5|NA|TRBV5-4
TGTGCCAGCAGCTTTGAGTCAGGTTACGAGACCCAGTACTTC
CASSFESGYETQYF
>NA|TRBJ1-1|NA|TRBV12-3/TRBV12-4
TGTGCCAGCAGTTTACGGAGCTCCGAAGCTTTCTTT
CASSLRSSEAFF
>NA|TRBJ1-5|NA|TRBV4-1
TGCGCCAGCAGCCAAGGCGGCACCCAGCATTTT
CASSQGGTQHF
>TRBD2|TRBJ2-1|NA|TRBV11-2
TGTGCCAGCAGCTTACGGACTAGCGGGGGAGCCAATGAGCAGTTCTTC
CASSLRTSGGANEQFF
>NA|TRBJ1-1|NA|TRBV19
TGTGCCACCTCCTCCCGGGTATCGATAAACACTGAAGCTTTCTTT
CATSSRVSINTEAFF
>TRBD1|TRBJ1-2|NA|TRBV18
TGTGCCAGCTCACCGGAGACAGGGAGAGGCTACACCTTC
CASSPETGRGYTF
>TRBD2|TRBJ2-7|NA|TRBV6-5
TGTGCCAGCAGTTCGGGACTAACCTACGAGCAGTACTTC
CASSSGLTYEQYF
>TRBD1|TRBJ1-1|NA|TRBV5-1
TGCGCCAGCAGCTTGGCAGGGGGCCAGATGAACACTGAAGCTTTCTTT
CASSLAGGQMNTEAFF
>TRBD1|TRBJ1-5|few|TRBV5-1
TGCGCCAGCAGCCTGACAGGGGGAAATCAGCCCCAGCATTTT
CASSLTGGNQPQHF
>TRBD1|TRBJ1-1|NA|TRBV7-3
TGTGCCAGCAGCGCGGGACAGGGGGCGAGGGCTTTCTTT
CASSAGQGARAFF
>TRBD1|TRBJ2-7|NA|TRBV3-1/TRBV3-2
TGTGCCAGCAGTCGACAGGGAACCTACGAGCAGTACTTC
CASSRQGTYEQYF
>NA|TRBJ2-7|few|TRBV27
TGTGCCAGCAGTCCGAGCAGGGGACCCTACGAGCAGTACTTC
CASSPSRGPYEQYF
>NA|TRBJ2-5|NA|TRBV11-2
TGTGCCAGCAGCTTGGGGGCCTCCGGGACCCAGTACTTC
CASSLGASGTQYF